The rows below give T cell receptor beta chains drawn from one sample of a study of T cell repertoires in cytomegalovirus infection. The antigens for these receptors are not known. MiXCR, applied by TCRdb to the reads, yields one record per CDR3 protein. The sample comprises 200,000 to 250,000 distinct CDR3 sequences, 38% of which are singletons, and roughly three fifths rests with the top ten. Sequencing used CD8+ T cells from cultured PBMCs, obtained from culture after CMV antigen stimulation. Source of these receptors: a human donor in good health (CMV status not recorded). Some clones in this sample may be carry-over from other donors' samples. The CDR3 runs from the conserved cysteine through the conserved F or W. The D gene is left open where the match is weak. Expanded clones are given a class, and other clones once, few, many or no size at all.

cdr3_nt cdr3_aa j_call clone_size d_call v_call
TGTGCCAGCAGCCCGCGCGGGGGGACGGGAGCTTTCTTT CASSPRGGTGAFF TRBJ1-1 few NA TRBV7-8
TGTGCCAGCAGCTTTAGTAGTTCCCAAGAGACCCAGTACTTC CASSFSSSQETQYF TRBJ2-5 once NA TRBV7-9
TGTGCCATCAGTGCCTCCTGGACAGGGCCCTACAATGAGCAGTTCTTC CAISASWTGPYNEQFF TRBJ2-1 NA TRBD1 TRBV10-3
TGCAGTGCTAGTTGGAGGTCCTCCTACAATGAGCAGTTCTTC CSASWRSSYNEQFF TRBJ2-1 NA NA TRBV20-1
TGTGCCAGCAGTATCGTTCAGGGCTCCTACAATGAGCAGTTCTTC CASSIVQGSYNEQFF TRBJ2-1 once NA TRBV27
TGTGCCAGCAGCTTAGAGTCAGCCATGAACACTGAAGCTTTCTTT CASSLESAMNTEAFF TRBJ1-1 few NA TRBV7-8
TGTGCCAGCAGCTTAGAACGGCACCTGCCCTACGAGCAGTACTTC CASSLERHLPYEQYF TRBJ2-7 NA NA TRBV7-2
TGTGCCAGCACCCCTGGGCAGGGGACGAACACTGAAGCTTTCTTT CASTPGQGTNTEAFF TRBJ1-1 NA NA TRBV27
TGTGCCAGCAGCTCCACAGGGGACAAAAACATTCAGTACTTC CASSSTGDKNIQYF TRBJ2-4 NA TRBD1 TRBV11-2
TGCAGTGCTATCTCCCAGGTGGAGGGTAGGGCCCAAGAGACCCAGTACTTC CSAISQVEGRAQETQYF TRBJ2-5 once NA TRBV20-1
TGTGCCAGCAGTAGCCGGTGGACCGCGAACACCGGGGAGCTGTTTTTT CASSSRWTANTGELFF TRBJ2-2 NA NA TRBV6-2/TRBV6-3
TGTGCCAGCAGGTCCCGGAGGGTCCCCGGGGAAAAACTGTTTTTT CASRSRRVPGEKLFF TRBJ1-4 many NA TRBV6-1
TGCGCCAGCAGCTTGAGGCCCCGACTCGCCGGCTACACCTTC CASSLRPRLAGYTF TRBJ1-2 many NA TRBV5-1
TGTGCCAGCAGAGAAAATAGCGGGAGCTCCTACGAGCAGTACTTC CASRENSGSSYEQYF TRBJ2-7 NA TRBD2 TRBV6-1
TGTGCCACCAGCAGCGTTGCCACCGGGGAGCTGTTTTTT CATSSVATGELFF TRBJ2-2 NA NA TRBV15
TGTGCCAGCAGTGAAGATGGGGAGACAGGGCCCCAAGAGACCCAGTACTTC CASSEDGETGPQETQYF TRBJ2-5 few TRBD1 TRBV6-1
TGTGCCAGTTCTAGGGGGGCCTCGGCCTACGAGCAGTACTTC CASSRGASAYEQYF TRBJ2-7 NA NA TRBV27
TGTGCCAGCAGTTTAATGTATACCGGGACAGAAGACAATCAGCCCCAGCATTTT CASSLMYTGTEDNQPQHF TRBJ1-5 few TRBD1 TRBV28
TGTGCCAGCAGTTTGGGGGAGACAGACTTAAATGAAAAACTGTTTTTT CASSLGETDLNEKLFF TRBJ1-4 few NA TRBV12-3/TRBV12-4
TGTGCCAGCAGTGAAAAAACCGTGGATCTGTTTTTT CASSEKTVDLFF TRBJ2-2 NA NA TRBV27
TGTGCCAGCAGTTCCTACCCGGGACTAGCGGGAGCCTACAATGAGCAGTTCTTC CASSSYPGLAGAYNEQFF TRBJ2-1 few TRBD2 TRBV28
TGTGCCACCGGGGGGGGCGGCACTGAAGCTTTCTTT CATGGGGTEAFF TRBJ1-1 NA NA TRBV24-1
TGTGCCAGCAGTTTCGGGTCTAGCGAATACAATGAGCAGTTCTTC CASSFGSSEYNEQFF TRBJ2-1 NA NA TRBV27
TGTGCCAGCAGCCAAGATTCCCTAGCGGGAGTGTACGAGCAGTACTTC CASSQDSLAGVYEQYF TRBJ2-7 NA TRBD2 TRBV4-2
TGTGCCAGCAGTCCCCACTACAGACTCACAGATACGCAGTATTTT CASSPHYRLTDTQYF TRBJ2-3 many NA TRBV25-1
TGTGCCAGCAGCCATGGCAGGGAGAATCAGCCCCAGCATTTT CASSHGRENQPQHF TRBJ1-5 many NA TRBV4-2
TGCGCCAGCAGCCAAAGGCAGGGTCCTGAAGCTTTCTTT CASSQRQGPEAFF TRBJ1-1 NA NA TRBV4-1
TGTGCCAGCAGCCCCGGGACAGGAAAAGAGACCCAGTACTTC CASSPGTGKETQYF TRBJ2-5 NA TRBD1 TRBV7-8
TGTGCCAGCAGCAATACAGACCTTCAAGAGACCCAGTACTTC CASSNTDLQETQYF TRBJ2-5 NA NA TRBV6-5
TGTGCCAGCTCACTCCAGAGTACAAGTGTCCCCTACAATGAGCAGTTCTTC CASSLQSTSVPYNEQFF TRBJ2-1 NA NA TRBV18
TGTGCCAGCAGCTTACGCAGGGACAGCAGAGGGTGGACCCAGTACTTC CASSLRRDSRGWTQYF TRBJ2-5 few TRBD1 TRBV7-9
TGTGCCAGCAGCTCCTTACAGGGTGGTGAGACCCAGTACTTC CASSSLQGGETQYF TRBJ2-5 NA NA TRBV7-2
TGTGCCAGCAGCTCGGATGGGAGCACAGATACGCAGTATTTT CASSSDGSTDTQYF TRBJ2-3 NA NA TRBV7-6
TGTGCCAGCAGTTACGGGACAGGGGGCCCGAGGTCCTCCTACGAGCAGTACTTC CASSYGTGGPRSSYEQYF TRBJ2-7 NA TRBD1 TRBV28
TGTGCCAGCAGCTTAGAACCTAGCGGGGGGAATGAGCAGTTCTTC CASSLEPSGGNEQFF TRBJ2-1 NA TRBD2 TRBV7-6
TGTGCCAGCAGTTACTTGGGGGACAGGGCCATTAACTATGGCTACACCTTC CASSYLGDRAINYGYTF TRBJ1-2 NA TRBD1 TRBV6-5
TGTGCCAGCAGACTTACTAGCGGGAACTACAATGAGCAGTTCTTC CASRLTSGNYNEQFF TRBJ2-1 few TRBD2 TRBV27
TGTGCCAGCAGGTATAGCGCGGGGGAGACCTACGAGCAGTACTTC CASRYSAGETYEQYF TRBJ2-7 few TRBD2 TRBV12-3/TRBV12-4
TGTGCCAGCAGCCAAGAGTGGGGAAGCCCCCGGGACAGGTACAATGAGCAGTTCTTC CASSQEWGSPRDRYNEQFF TRBJ2-1 once TRBD1 TRBV3-1
TGTGCCAGCAGCCCCATTGAGGGGGGAAGCACAGATACGCAGTATTTT CASSPIEGGSTDTQYF TRBJ2-3 NA NA TRBV27
TGCAGTGCATCCGCCAGTGAAGAAGTGGCTTTCTTT CSASASEEVAFF TRBJ1-1 NA NA TRBV20-1
TGTGCCAGCAGCTTAACGAGCCAGGGCAGGGCCGGGGAGCTGTTTTTT CASSLTSQGRAGELFF TRBJ2-2 NA NA TRBV7-3
TGTGCCAGCAGTTCCGGGCCTGGCGTCTATGGCTACACCTTC CASSSGPGVYGYTF TRBJ1-2 NA NA TRBV27
TGTGCCAGCAGCCCACCGGGCGGTCTCAGCAGCTACGAGCAGTACTTC CASSPPGGLSSYEQYF TRBJ2-7 few NA TRBV7-8
TGTGCCAGCAGCCAACGGGACAGGACATCCAATGAGCAGTTCTTC CASSQRDRTSNEQFF TRBJ2-1 few TRBD1 TRBV7-9
TGTGCCAGCAGTGAAAGACAGTGGGAGACCCAGTACTTC CASSERQWETQYF TRBJ2-5 NA NA TRBV25-1
TGTGCCAGCAGCGGCACTCGGTTATCTGGGGCCAACGTCCTGACTTTC CASSGTRLSGANVLTF TRBJ2-6 NA NA TRBV9
TGTGCCAGCAACTACCTTGACAGACCCGGGGAGCTGTTTTTT CASNYLDRPGELFF TRBJ2-2 few NA TRBV12-3/TRBV12-4
TGTGCCAGCAGCTTAGAGTCAACTCCGGGAGAGACCCAGTACTTC CASSLESTPGETQYF TRBJ2-5 many NA TRBV7-2
TGTGCCAGCCCTCCCAATACTCGATCCTCCTACGAGCAGTACTTC CASPPNTRSSYEQYF TRBJ2-7 few NA TRBV28
TGTGCCAGCAGTTCCTCTACAGGGGAAAGTTCACCCCTCCACTTT CASSSSTGESSPLHF TRBJ1-6 NA TRBD1 TRBV27
TGTGCCAGCAGCGTAGAAATGACTAGCGGATACACCGGGGAGCTGTTTTTT CASSVEMTSGYTGELFF TRBJ2-2 NA TRBD2 TRBV9
TGTGCCAGCAGTGAGGGAGGGGCGTTACGGGAGCAGTACTTC CASSEGGALREQYF TRBJ2-7 NA TRBD2 TRBV2
TGCAGTGCTCCCCAAAGGCAGGGGGGCTACAATGAGCAGTTCTTC CSAPQRQGGYNEQFF TRBJ2-1 NA NA TRBV20-1
TGTGCCAGCAGCTGGGGGACCAGACGCGAGCAGTACTTC CASSWGTRREQYF TRBJ2-7 few NA TRBV7-9
TGTGCCAGCAGTGAACCGGGTCGAGACAATGAGCAGTTCTTC CASSEPGRDNEQFF TRBJ2-1 NA NA TRBV6-1
TGTGCCAGCAGCGTAGTCGCGGGAGGGCCCAAAGAGACCCAGTACTTC CASSVVAGGPKETQYF TRBJ2-5 NA TRBD2 TRBV9
TGTGCCAGTAGTACCGCGGGACAGCGGAACACCGGGGAGCTGTTTTTT CASSTAGQRNTGELFF TRBJ2-2 NA NA TRBV19
TGTGCCAGCAGCTCGAGCAACCCGACTAGCGGGATAAGCACAGATACGCAGTATTTT CASSSSNPTSGISTDTQYF TRBJ2-3 NA TRBD2 TRBV5-6
TGTGCCAGCAGTTTAGGGACAGGCTATGGCTACACCTTC CASSLGTGYGYTF TRBJ1-2 few TRBD1 TRBV27